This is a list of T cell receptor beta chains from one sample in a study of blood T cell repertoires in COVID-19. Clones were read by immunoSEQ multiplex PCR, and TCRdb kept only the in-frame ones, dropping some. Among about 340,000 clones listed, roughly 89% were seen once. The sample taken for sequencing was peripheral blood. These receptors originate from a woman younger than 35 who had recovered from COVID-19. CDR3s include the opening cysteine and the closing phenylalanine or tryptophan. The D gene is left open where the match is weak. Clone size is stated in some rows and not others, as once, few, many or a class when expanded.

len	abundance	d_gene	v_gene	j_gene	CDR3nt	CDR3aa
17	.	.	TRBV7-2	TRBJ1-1	TGTGCCAGCGGTCTCCCAGGCCAGGGACTAATGAACACTGAAGCTTTCTTT	CASGLPGQGLMNTEAFF
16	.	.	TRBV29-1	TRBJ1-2	TGCAGCGTCCTAGGGGGGGGCGCCCCCACCAACTATGGCTACACCTTC	CSVLGGGAPTNYGYTF
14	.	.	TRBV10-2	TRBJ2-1	TGCGCCAGCAGTGTCCAGGTGGGTTACAATGAGCAGTTCTTC	CASSVQVGYNEQFF
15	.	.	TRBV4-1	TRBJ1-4	TGCGCCAGCAGTCCCACGGGTTCAACTAATGAAAAACTGTTTTTT	CASSPTGSTNEKLFF
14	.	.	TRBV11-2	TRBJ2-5	TGTGCCAGCAGCCGCGCGTACCGCCAAGAGACCCAGTACTTC	CASSRAYRQETQYF
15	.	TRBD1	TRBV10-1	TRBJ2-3	TGCGCCAGCAGTGATCGCAGGGGGCTCACAGATACGCAGTATTTT	CASSDRRGLTDTQYF
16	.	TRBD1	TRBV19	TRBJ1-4	TGTGCCAGTAGTTTGGACACAGGGGTAACTAATGAAAAACTGTTTTTT	CASSLDTGVTNEKLFF
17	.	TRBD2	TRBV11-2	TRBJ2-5	TGTGCCAGCAGCACGGAGGGCCTAGCGGGAGTCCGGGAGACCCAGTACTTC	CASSTEGLAGVRETQYF
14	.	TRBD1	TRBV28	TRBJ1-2	TGTGCCAGCAGTTGGACAGGGCGCAACTATGGCTACACCTTC	CASSWTGRNYGYTF
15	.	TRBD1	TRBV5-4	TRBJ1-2	TGTGCCAGCAGCTTGGCCGGGACAGGGGACTATGGCTACACCTTC	CASSLAGTGDYGYTF
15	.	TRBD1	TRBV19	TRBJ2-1	TGTGCCAGTAGTCCGAGACAGGGTCTCTACAATGAGCAGTTCTTC	CASSPRQGLYNEQFF
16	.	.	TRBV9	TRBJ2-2	TGTGCCAGCAGCGTAGAGGGGGTAAAAGACACCGGGGAGCTGTTTTTT	CASSVEGVKDTGELFF
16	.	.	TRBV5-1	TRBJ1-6	TGCGCCAGCAGCGTCGGGGGGAGCTCCTATAATTCACCCCTCCACTTT	CASSVGGSSYNSPLHF
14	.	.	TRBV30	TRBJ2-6	TGTGCCTCCTTTCAGGGCTCTGGGGCCAACGTCCTGACTTTC	CASFQGSGANVLTF
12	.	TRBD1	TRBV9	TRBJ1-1	TGTGCCAGCAGTTCGTACAGGGGTGAAGCTTTCTTT	CASSSYRGEAFF
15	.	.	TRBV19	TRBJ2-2	TGTGCCAGTAGTCCCGTCCGTCCGGGCACCGGGGAGCTGTTTTTT	CASSPVRPGTGELFF
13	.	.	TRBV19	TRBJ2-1	TGTGCCAGTAGTATAGATTTAGGGGTTCGGCAGTTCTTC	CASSIDLGVRQFF
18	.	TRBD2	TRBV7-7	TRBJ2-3	TGTGCCAGCAGCCTGGCGGCTAGCGGGAGCCCTAGCACAGATACGCAGTATTTT	CASSLAASGSPSTDTQYF
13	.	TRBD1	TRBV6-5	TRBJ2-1	TGTGCCAGCACCGACAGGGGGCCGGATGAGCAGTTCTTC	CASTDRGPDEQFF
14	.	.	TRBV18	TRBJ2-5	TGTGCCAGCTCGAGTACAGGGATCCAAGAGACCCAGTACTTC	CASSSTGIQETQYF
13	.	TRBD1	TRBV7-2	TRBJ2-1	TGTGCCAGCAGCCTGACAGGGTACAATGAGCAGTTCTTC	CASSLTGYNEQFF
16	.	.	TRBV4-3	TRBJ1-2	TGCGCCAGCAGCCAAGACCCAGCCTCGGGAGCCGGAGGCTACACCTTC	CASSQDPASGAGGYTF
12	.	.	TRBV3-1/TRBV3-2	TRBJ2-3	TGTGCCAGCAGCCAAATAAGCCGTGGGCAGTATTTT	CASSQISRGQYF
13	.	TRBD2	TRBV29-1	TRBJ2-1	TGCAGCGTGGAGGGACTAAGATACAATGAGCAGTTCTTC	CSVEGLRYNEQFF
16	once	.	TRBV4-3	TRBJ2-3	TGCGCCAGCAGCCAAGAGCCTCACTCTCTAGCAGATACGCAGTATTTT	CASSQEPHSLADTQYF
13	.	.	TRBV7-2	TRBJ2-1	TGTGCCAGCAGCTTCGAACATGACAATGAGCAGTTCTTC	CASSFEHDNEQFF
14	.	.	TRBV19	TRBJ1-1	TGTGCCAGTTTTCCCCAGGGTGTGAACACTGAAGCTTTCTTT	CASFPQGVNTEAFF
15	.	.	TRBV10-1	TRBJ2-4	TGCGCCAGCAGTATCACAAGACTAGCCAAAAACATTCAGTACTTC	CASSITRLAKNIQYF
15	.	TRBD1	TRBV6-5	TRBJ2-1	TGTGCCAGCAGTCCGGGACAGGGTTTCGGCAATGAGCAGTTCTTC	CASSPGQGFGNEQFF
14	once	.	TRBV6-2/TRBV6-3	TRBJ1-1	TGTGCCAGCAGCGACTTAAAACGGAACACTGAAGCTTTCTTT	CASSDLKRNTEAFF
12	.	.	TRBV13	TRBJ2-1	TGTGCCAGCAGCTTAGGCGGCAATGAGCAGTTCTTC	CASSLGGNEQFF
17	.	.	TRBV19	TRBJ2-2	TGTGCCAGTCTGGACAGTCAGAGGCAGGCGAACACCGGGGAGCTGTTTTTT	CASLDSQRQANTGELFF
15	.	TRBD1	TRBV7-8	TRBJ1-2	TGTGCCAGCAGCAGCAGACAGGGCGGCAACTATGGCTACACCTTC	CASSSRQGGNYGYTF
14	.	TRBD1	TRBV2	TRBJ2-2	TGTGCCAGCGGGGGACAGGGAAACACCGGGGAGCTGTTTTTT	CASGGQGNTGELFF
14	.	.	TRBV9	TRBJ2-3	TGTGCCAGCAATTGGGCCGCGCCTGGAGATACGCAGTATTTT	CASNWAAPGDTQYF